This T cell receptor beta chain was observed in a study of cytomegalovirus exposure and HLA in healthy donors listed by TCRdb under 2017. About the investigation overall: An earlier analysis of several hundred of the donors reported about 280 Gb of sequence data and around 120 million unique TCR beta sequences obtained from some 170 million T cells. Donor age, sex, ethnicity and CMV serostatus were compiled together with the repertoire data. The study was designed to test whether signatures of past pathogen exposure could be identified by cataloging public T cell receptors. An earlier analysis of roughly 600 of the donors used high-throughput TCR beta sequencing to judge whether each TCR beta V gene segment behaved as functional or pseudogenic. In a later analysis, previously published TCR beta repertoires from roughly 710 donors were re-analyzed and high-resolution HLA genotyping was added so that TCR occurrence patterns could be studied. Among 300 to 500 genotyped donors of the cohort, an average of approximately 240,000 unique TCR beta nucleotide sequences was sequenced per donor, of which 15% to 20% were non-productive. Using immunosequencing, the study profiled T cell repertoires from 640 or so subjects and related those repertoires to cytomegalovirus serostatus. All discovery cohort repertoires had been generated on a single sequencing platform. Rather than drawing on any new phenotypic data, the later analysis identified candidate immune exposures from TCR beta sequences and the way those sequences occurred across donors. In addition to the first cohort of 650 to 800 subjects, a separate validation cohort of approximately 110 different subjects was used. Roughly five DR-DQ haplotypes were handled as single units for association and clustering, since linkage in the cohort was strong. Among the approximately 430 genotyped donors, around 81% belonged to the genetic ancestry cluster associated with self-reported Caucasian donors. The study combined high-throughput TCR immunosequencing, statistical association of individual TCRs with disease status, and machine learning to predict cytomegalovirus infection status. HLA typing included class I and class II loci at four-digit resolution. The number of typed donors differed by locus: about 620-630 for A, B, C, DRB1 and DQB1; 522 for DQA1; about 600 for DPA1; and 400 to 480 for DPB1. An early release covering around 630 HLA-typed donors comprised about 300 gigabases of sequencing data and 85 million to 100 million unique TCR sequences. Genome-wide SNP genotypes for about 65% of the roughly 700 donors were used in a later genetic analysis, which treated that subset as a discovery cohort.

Overall results and qualifications from the work: In a later analysis, 16,951 TCR beta sequences were associated with specific HLA alleles at a false discovery rate of 0.05. In a later analysis, the rate of TCR association differed among HLA loci, with DRB1 alleles having the most associated TCRs and HLA-C alleles having the fewest. A further reported finding was that TCR beta sequences accurately predicted the HLA-A and HLA-B alleles for most subjects in the first cohort. In vitro tests confirmed that three of the cytomegalovirus-associated TCR beta chains recognize cytomegalovirus antigens. The study listed 164 TCR beta chains as associated with cytomegalovirus. Presence/absence analyses assumed roughly uniform sequencing depth across donors, an assumption that may not hold. According to the authors, the approach could potentially be generalized to other disease states and immunological phenotypes. A later analysis found that most CMV-associated TCR beta chains appeared HLA-restricted, with HLA associations seemingly driven largely by CMV exposure. Correlated functional status among segregating V segments might be attributable to linkage disequilibrium, but an unknown experimental factor could not be ruled out. For the cohort, immune exposure information was limited to CMV serostatus. Compared with the 666-donor mean, donors in an Asian-associated ancestry cluster had fewer N-insertions in productive TCRs, according to a later genetic analysis. Cytomegalovirus status was reported to be diagnosed by the classifier with high specificity and sensitivity in both the original and validation cohorts. Assigning TCR associations to individual alleles was difficult when HLA alleles, especially DR and DQ, strongly co-occurred. Because HLA typing was missing for some donors at each locus, association tests included only the typed subset. Most TCR sequences were seen in very few donors, while some public TCRs were found in many individuals. Broadly in line with IMGT annotations, most TCR beta V segments showed up in productive rearrangements about 87% or about 30% of the time in an earlier analysis of several hundred of the donors. Some IMGT-functional V segments, including TRBV6-2 and TRBV6-3, could not be told apart with the 87-base-pair reads, so those segments were excluded. In a later analysis, HLA-associated TCR beta chains showed more clonal expansion and lower generation probabilities than non-associated chains that were equally common. Several of the top co-occurrence clusters appeared to be linked to parvovirus B19, influenza, CMV and Epstein-Barr virus, according to a later analysis. About 17 rarely observed V segments, including chromosome 9 orphons, were excluded from the earlier analysis of about 500 of the donors because counts were too low. In a later genetic analysis, a missense DCLRE1C variant was associated with V-gene and J-gene trimming of TCR beta chains, and the association was replicated in an independent cohort. The sequencing pipeline was judged likely to have produced a cluster of highly shared sequence variants as a technical artifact. This cohort had only TCR beta chains sequenced, and the lack of alpha or paired-chain data limited which features could be detected.

The cohort was made up of roughly 670 healthy bone marrow donors. Cohort members were all nominally healthy when sampled, although unrecorded immune exposures were likely present. The donor was CMV seropositive and belonged to the group of a few hundred seropositive cohort members. A peripheral blood sample was provided by each donor, and peripheral blood mononuclear cells were used for TCR beta sequencing. The Qiagen DNeasy Blood Extraction Kit was used to extract genomic DNA from the blood cell samples. Deletion took 3 bases off V and 14 bases off J, with a span of 13 bases between the germline ends. The CDR3 holds 11 amino acids from the cysteine to the phenylalanine. Only the CDR3 portion is preserved as DNA: 33 bases, with reading frame beginning at the first base. CDR1 is given as SGHRS and CDR2 as YFSETQ, both from the germline V gene. Comment on this clone: Its antigen is still unknown. Base qualities are not at hand, and no much larger clone is one base apart.

Library method: the immunoSEQ multiplex PCR assay. A mixture of 60 forward primers for TCR Vbeta segments and 13 reverse primers for TCR Jbeta segments was used in the multiplex PCR. The CDR3 region of rearranged TCR beta genes was amplified from genomic DNA by a multiplex PCR assay. Amplified TCR beta libraries were sequenced as 87-base-pair reads on the Illumina HiSeq System. On the authors' methods: A later analysis counted tens of millions of unique TCR beta chains across the 550 to 800 repertoires, and around 12 million of these chains were shared by at least two donors. To remove PCR and sequencing errors, raw reads were error-corrected and collapsed into unique sequences using a nearest-neighbor algorithm that merged closely related sequences. V, D and J gene segments were assigned by aligning CDR3 sequences to IMGT reference sequences. For a sequence to be retained, at least a six-nucleotide match to both a V gene segment and a J gene segment was required. A rearrangement counted as productive if the CDR3 had no stop codons and remained in frame with V and J, and every other rearrangement counted as non-productive. Following IMGT convention, CDR3 was defined as the stretch from the second conserved V-encoded cysteine to the conserved J-encoded phenylalanine. Sequences without an unambiguous match to a single V gene segment were excluded from the earlier analysis of 587 of the donors. An earlier analysis of a few hundred of the donors called V segments functional above 56.7% productive rearrangements and segregating when the between-donor standard deviation exceeded 5%. A statistical classification framework was developed to diagnose cytomegalovirus status using the catalog of TCR beta chain sequences. In a later analysis, V and J genes were assigned by comparing TCR nucleotide sequences against IMGT/GENE-DB human TR gene sequences. The TCRdist pipeline was used in a later analysis to assign CDR3 sequences and most-parsimonious VDJ recombination scenarios. In a later analysis, each TCR beta chain was defined by its CDR3 amino acid sequence together with its V-gene family, and reads without a unique V-gene family were excluded. A later analysis removed several hundred highly shared, low-generation-probability nucleotide sequences to deal with suspected cross-contamination and a sequencing artifact. A later analysis calculated a clonal expansion index for each public chain from normalized within-repertoire ranks of inferred template counts. In a later analysis, generation probabilities were computed with a VDJ recombination model fitted to out-of-frame rearrangements, and the resulting probabilities were checked against IGoR. In a later analysis, TCR-TCR, TCR-HLA and TCR-CMV co-occurrence was scored with hypergeometric tests, and a repertoire-size bias correction was applied to TCR pairs. In a later analysis, false discovery rates were estimated by permuting HLA or CMV assignments 20 times. In a later analysis, co-occurring TCRs were grouped using DBSCAN, with TCRdist sequence similarity added in when clustering inside HLA-allele-positive subsets. For co-occurrence clustering, repertoires with fewer than 30,000 or more than 120,000 public chains were excluded, along with five or six repertoires with anomalous nucleotide sharing. Drawn from immuneACCESS, this table holds only the in-frame rearrangements with V and J called that TCRdb kept. Clones are partly lost; checked studies trace under half to an unresolved V gene and leave the rest unexplained. Clone size and V and J calls were adopted from that table, with D and trimming inferred from the DNA. This sample holds 190,000 or so clones; about 76% were observed only once. The top ten clonotypes cover nearly 0.4% of the sample.

The clonotype was recovered from a male donor in good health and CMV-seropositive. The sample taken for sequencing was PBMCs. The sequence links TRBV5-1 to TRBJ2-3; perhaps TRBD1 is the D gene, with 6 bases matching. CDR3 region: CASSSPGHRYF. The nucleotide sequence is TGCGCCAGCAGCTCCCCGGGACACAGGTATTTT.